The 19 T cell receptor beta chains below come from one sample, sequenced in a study of OX40 agonist ivuxolimab in advanced cancers. This table comes from immunoSEQ multiplex PCR, and its TCRdb copy is limited to in-frame clones, with some not included. The profile covers some 17,000 clones, with over 70% appearing a single time and under 35% taken by the ten largest. The specimen was CD4+ or CD8+ T cells sorted from blood, collected in a trial of the OX40 agonist ivuxolimab. These receptors all come from an adult with an advanced solid tumor such as melanoma, head and neck, liver or kidney cancer.

The rearrangement joins TRBV27 to TRBJ2-7; 9 bases fit TRBD1. CDR1 is MNHEY and CDR2 is SMNVEV in the germline V gene (reference sequence). This CDR3 has 16 residues. The ends lost 5 bases at V and 0 bases at J; junction bases unmatched: 8. Written as DNA, the CDR3 is TGTGCCAGCAGTCCCCGGACAGGGGCTAGCTCCTACGAGCAGTACTTC. Protein sequence: CASSPRTGASSYEQYF.

The gene calls are TRBV29-1 and TRBJ2-7, with 8 bases that match TRBD1. The CDR3 spans 13 residues. V trimming: 5 bases; J trimming: 5 bases; junction bases outside the gene matches: 8. Germline-derived CDR1 and CDR2 are SQVTM and ANQGSEA. The CDR3 protein is CSVLDRVGDEQYF. The CDR3 DNA reads as TGCAGCGTTTTGGACAGGGTAGGGGACGAGCAGTACTTC.

This chain links TRBV4-3 with TRBJ1-1; D unresolved. Germline CDR1 is LGHNA and CDR2 is YSLEER. V was clipped by 1 base and J by 1 base, with 4 bases between them. The CDR3 extends over 13 amino acids. As DNA, the CDR3 is TGCGCCAGCAGCCAAGGTCCGAACACTGAAGCTTTCTTT. This translates into CASSQGPNTEAFF.

The chain links TRBV30 to TRBJ2-5, with a possible D match to TRBD1 (5 bases). This CDR3 is 17 amino acids long. V gave up 2 bases and J gave up 0 bases, with 19 bases separating them. Germline CDR1 GTSNPN, CDR2 SVGIG (reference sequence). DNA of the CDR3: TGTGCCTGGAGTACTTTTCTCGGACAAAGCGACCAAGAGACCCAGTACTTC. It translates to CAWSTFLGQSDQETQYF.

This clone was found once. The chain links TRBV4-3 to TRBJ2-3; D might be TRBD2 (5 bases). The CDR3 totals 17 residues. CDR1 and CDR2 (germline): LGHNA, YSLEER. V shed 0 bases and J shed 2 bases, with 15 bases lying between them. The CDR3 DNA reads as TGCGCCAGCAGCCAAGACGTTTTGAGGGAAACCACAGATACGCAGTATTTT. Protein product: CASSQDVLRETTDTQYF.

This rearrangement joins TRBV27 to TRBJ2-1, with D perhaps given as TRBD1 or TRBD2 (6 bases each). Germline V gene sequence: CDR1 MNHEY, CDR2 SMNVEV (reference sequence). The CDR3 is made up of 11 amino acids. Deletions cut 6 bases from V and 8 bases from J, with 8 bases between. CDR3 sequence reads: CASRRGDEQFF. The CDR3 bases are TGTGCCAGCAGGAGGGGGGATGAGCAGTTCTTC.

The rearrangement uses TRBV4-3 and TRBJ2-7; no clear D gene. The V end was cut by 1 base, the J end by 0 bases, with 10 bases between. The CDR3 is 15 amino acids. Germline lookup yields CDR1 LGHNA and CDR2 YSLEER. This CDR3 is CASSQVVTNSYEQYF. The CDR3 nucleotides read TGCGCCAGCAGCCAAGTCGTTACTAACTCCTACGAGCAGTACTTC.

The J gene is TRBJ2-7, the V gene TRBV14; 8 bases match TRBD2. Germline CDR1 is SGHDN and CDR2 is FVKESK. V lost 0 bases and J lost 8; bases outside the gene matches: 15. CDR3 length equals 17 residues. Written as DNA, the CDR3 is TGTGCCAGCAGCCAAGAAGGGAGTGGGCGGGAGGCTCGCAAGCAGTACTTC. This sequence encodes CASSQEGSGREARKQYF.

This rearrangement joins TRBV11-2 to TRBJ2-1, with D hard to call. The CDR3 is 13 amino acids. Looked up from germline, CDR1 is SGHAT and CDR2 is FQNNGV. Trimming stripped 6 bases from V and 1 base from J, with 7 bases between. CDR3 loop: CASSPGSYNEQFF. In nucleotides, the CDR3 is TGTGCCAGCAGTCCCGGATCCTACAATGAGCAGTTCTTC.

The chain recombines TRBV28 with TRBJ2-5; 12 nucleotides match TRBD2. The germline CDR1 and CDR2 sequences are MDHEN and SYDVKM. V was pared by 4 bases and J by 2 bases, with 8 bases of the junction left unmatched. The CDR3 loop spans 17 amino acids. The CDR3 loop is CASSSPRLAGGQETQYF. The CDR3, as DNA: TGTGCCAGCAGTTCCCCGAGGCTAGCGGGAGGGCAAGAGACCCAGTACTTC.

This chain joins TRBV7-2 and TRBJ2-3; tentatively, D is TRBD1 (5 bases). CDR3 size: 13 residues. The V and J ends lost 1 base and 11 bases respectively, with 13 bases between them. Germline V CDR1 and CDR2: SGHTA, FQGNSA. The CDR3 here is CASSLGPQGWQYF. Written as DNA, the CDR3 is TGTGCCAGCAGCTTAGGGCCCCAGGGTTGGCAGTATTTT.

The chain has TRBV6-6 and TRBJ2-1; the D gene is possibly TRBD1 (5 bases). The CDR3 loop spans 16 amino acids. Germline lookup yields CDR1 MNHNY and CDR2 SVGAGI (reference sequence). Trimming took off 2 bases at V and 7 bases at J, with 18 bases between the two ends. The CDR3 region is CASSYETQAAFNEQFF. In DNA form, the CDR3 reads TGTGCCAGCAGTTACGAGACACAGGCCGCCTTTAATGAGCAGTTCTTC.

This clone has only one observation. The gene calls are TRBV4-3 and TRBJ2-7; D may match TRBD1 or TRBD2 (5 bases each). The V gene lost 1 base and the J gene lost 4 bases, with 14 bases spanning the gap. CDR1 LGHNA and CDR2 YSLEER come from the germline V gene. This CDR3 has 15 residues. The DNA for the CDR3 is TGCGCCAGCAGCCAAGGTCCCCGGGGCTGGTACGAGCAGTACTTC. Its protein product is CASSQGPRGWYEQYF.

This clone was counted a single time. The chain links TRBV28 to TRBJ2-3; D may be TRBD1 or TRBD2 (7 bases each). V lost 8 bases, J lost 2 bases, and 17 bases lay in between. In germline, CDR1 is MDHEN, CDR2 SYDVKM. The CDR3 length is 15 residues. The CDR3 protein is CASYTGEGNTDTQYF. The CDR3, as DNA: TGTGCCAGCTATACAGGGGAGGGAAACACAGATACGCAGTATTTT.

The chain is built from TRBV10-3 and TRBJ2-3; D unresolved. V dropped 3 bases and J dropped 0 bases, with 13 bases sitting between them. The CDR3 sequence is 16 residues long. Germline-derived CDR1 and CDR2 are ENHRY and SYGVKD. The CDR3 here is CAISDFRGASTDTQYF. The CDR3 DNA reads TGTGCCATCAGTGATTTCCGCGGAGCTAGCACAGATACGCAGTATTTT.

This chain joins TRBV5-5 and TRBJ1-2, with D hard to call. Germline V gene sequence: CDR1 SGHKS, CDR2 YYEKEE (reference sequence). V was pared by 0 bases and J by 9 bases, with 12 bases between. This CDR3 is 13 amino acids long. The CDR3 reads CASSLESFGRYTF. CDR3 DNA: TGTGCCAGCAGCTTGGAGTCATTCGGCCGCTACACCTTC. Full variable domain (rest looked up from reference TRBV5-5 and TRBJ1-2): DAGVTQSPTHLIKTRGQQVTLRCSPISGHKSVSWYQQVLGQGPQFIFQYYEKEERGRGNFPDRFSARQFPNYSSELNVNALLLGDSALYLCASSLESFGRYTFGSGTRLTVV.

This clone came up once. This chain uses TRBV27 with TRBJ2-7; 9 bases are shared with TRBD2. The germline V gene encodes CDR1 MNHEY and CDR2 SMNVEV (reference sequence). The CDR3 has 18 amino acids. The J segment lost 0 bases and the V segment lost 4 bases, leaving 13 bases of the junction unmatched. CDR3 sequence: CASSSWHLTSGSSYEQYF. For the CDR3, the DNA is TGTGCCAGCAGTTCGTGGCACTTGACTAGCGGTAGCTCCTACGAGCAGTACTTC.

The chain uses TRBV7-9 and TRBJ2-7; possibly TRBD1 or TRBD2 for D (5 bases each). Germline V gives CDR1 SEHNR, CDR2 FQNEAQ (reference sequence). The CDR3 is made up of 14 amino acids. Trimming cost V 5 bases and J 3 bases, with 14 bases left between them. CDR3 residues: CASSHRDGYYEQYF. For the CDR3, the DNA is TGTGCCAGCAGCCACCGGGACGGGTACTACGAGCAGTACTTC. Variable domain in full (rest from reference TRBV7-9 and TRBJ2-7): DTGVSQNPRHKITKRGQNVTFRCDPISEHNRLYWYRQTLGQGPEFLTYFQNEAQLEKSRLLSDRFSAERPKGSFSTLEIQRTEQGDSAMYLCASSHRDGYYEQYFGPGTRLTVT.

The chain has TRBV9 and TRBJ2-7; 7 bases line up with TRBD2. Germline CDR1 is SGDLS and CDR2 is YYNGEE. Trimming took 0 bases from V and 3 from J; bases not matched to a gene: 3. The CDR3 runs 14 residues. In nucleotides, the CDR3 is TGTGCCAGCAGCGTAGAAGGACTAGGCTACGAGCAGTACTTC. This translates into CASSVEGLGYEQYF.